This TCR beta chain is from a study of blood T cell repertoires in COVID-19. The V and J ends lost 4 bases and 5 bases, in that order; junction bases with no gene match: 10. The CDR3 consists of 17 residues. Germline lookup yields CDR1 LNHDA and CDR2 SQIVND (reference sequence). Original processing methods: Cell counts per sample came from amplifying reference gene primers. The protocol was immunoSEQ multiplex PCR, while the TCRdb copy is restricted to in-frame clones and leaves out a portion. The DNA gave D and trimming, while V, J and clone size come from that table. The repertoire consists of 150,000 to 200,000 clones, with about 80% occurring once and the leading ten covering approximately 18%.

Sequenced input: peripheral blood. The sequence derives from an elderly woman with acute or convalescent COVID-19. This chain joins TRBV19 and TRBJ2-2, with 10 bases matching TRBD2. CDR3 in DNA: TGTGCCAGTAGTAGACTAGCGGGCTCCGGTCGGACCGGGGAGCTGTTTTTT. Its translation: CASSRLAGSGRTGELFF.